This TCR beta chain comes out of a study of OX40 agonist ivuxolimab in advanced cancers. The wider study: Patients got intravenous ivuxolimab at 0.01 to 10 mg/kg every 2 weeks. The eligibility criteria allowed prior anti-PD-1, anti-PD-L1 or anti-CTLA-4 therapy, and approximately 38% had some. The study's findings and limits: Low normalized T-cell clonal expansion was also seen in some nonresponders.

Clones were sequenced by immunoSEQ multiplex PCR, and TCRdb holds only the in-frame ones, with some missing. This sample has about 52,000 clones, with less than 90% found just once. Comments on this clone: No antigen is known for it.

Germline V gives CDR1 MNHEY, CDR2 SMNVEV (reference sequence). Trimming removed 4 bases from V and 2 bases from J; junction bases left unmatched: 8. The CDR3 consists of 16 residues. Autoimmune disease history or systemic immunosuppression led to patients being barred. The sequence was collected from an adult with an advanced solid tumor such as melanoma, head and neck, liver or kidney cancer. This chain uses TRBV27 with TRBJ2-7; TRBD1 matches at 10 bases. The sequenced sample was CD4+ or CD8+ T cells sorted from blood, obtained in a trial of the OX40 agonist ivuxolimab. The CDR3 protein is CASSSPGTGAPYEQYF. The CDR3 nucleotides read TGTGCCAGCAGTTCCCCGGGGACAGGGGCCCCCTACGAGCAGTACTTC.